Sequencing of this T cell receptor beta chain was carried out in a study of OX40 agonist ivuxolimab in advanced cancers. Regarding this clone: Its antigen is undetermined.

Overall study findings and caveats: The study did not work out the antigen specificity of the expanded peripheral T cells.

Sampling of blood occurred at baseline, cycle 4 day 1, and cycle 7 day 1. The CDR3 length is 17 residues. Looked up from germline, CDR1 is SGHRS and CDR2 is YFSETQ. V lost 6 bases, J lost 4 bases, and 20 bases lay in between. Clones were read by immunoSEQ multiplex PCR, and TCRdb kept only the in-frame ones, dropping some. The repertoire holds some 81,000 clones, with 65% to 85% as singletons. The sequence was obtained from an adult with an advanced solid tumor such as melanoma, head and neck, liver or kidney cancer. The rearrangement joins TRBV5-1 to TRBJ2-6, with D possibly TRBD2 on 6 matching bases. This sample comprised CD4+ or CD8+ T cells sorted from blood, obtained in a trial of the OX40 agonist ivuxolimab. CDR3 protein: CASNVGQGGSGANVLTF. CDR3 DNA sequence: TGCGCCAGCAATGTGGGCCAGGGAGGATCCGGGGCCAACGTCCTGACTTTC. Drawing the rest from reference TRBV5-1 and TRBJ2-6, the complete variable domain is KAGVTQTPRYLIKTRGQQVTLSCSPISGHRSVSWYQQTPGQGLQFLFEYFSETQRNKGNFPGRFSGRQFSNSRSEMNVSTLELGDSALYLCASNVGQGGSGANVLTFGAGSRLTVL.